This T cell receptor (beta chain) was identified in a study of blood T cell repertoires in COVID-19. Study in general: PBMCs, B-cell-depleted T cells, or T cells were the source of the cDNA or gDNA that made up the material.

In the study's own analysis: Amplified reference gene primers provided the basis for estimating nucleated cell counts. Method: immunoSEQ multiplex PCR; TCRdb's copy keeps in-frame clones and lacks some. Clone size and V and J calls were adopted from that table, with D and trimming inferred from the DNA. The profile shows around 100,000 clones, about four fifths of them singletons. Trimming cost V 3 bases and J 2 bases; bases outside gene matches: 5. The germline V gene encodes CDR1 SEHNR and CDR2 FQNEAQ (reference sequence). This CDR3 contains 15 residues. This chain connects TRBV7-9 to TRBJ2-3; 7 bases are shared with TRBD2. The origin of this receptor is a human donor in a cohort sampled during active COVID-19. Sequences were obtained from peripheral blood. The CDR3 DNA follows: TGTGCCAGCAGCTTCGGTCTAGCGGTCACAGATACGCAGTATTTT. Protein: CASSFGLAVTDTQYF.